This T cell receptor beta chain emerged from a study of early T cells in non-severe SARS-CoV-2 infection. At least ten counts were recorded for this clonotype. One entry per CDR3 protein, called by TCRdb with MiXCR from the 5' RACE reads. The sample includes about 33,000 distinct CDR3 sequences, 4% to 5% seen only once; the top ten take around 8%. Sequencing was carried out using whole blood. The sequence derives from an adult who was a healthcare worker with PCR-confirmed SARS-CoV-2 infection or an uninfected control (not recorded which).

CDR3 region: CSARDLYNEQFF. As DNA, the CDR3 is TGCAGTGCTCGGGACCTGTACAATGAGCAGTTCTTC. The V call is TRBV20-1, the J call TRBJ2-1; D is perhaps TRBD1 or TRBD2 (5 bases each). The germline V and J ends were trimmed by 5 bases and 4 bases, with 9 bases remaining between them. Per germline, CDR1 DFQATT and CDR2 SNEGSKA (reference sequence). The CDR3 runs to 12 residues.